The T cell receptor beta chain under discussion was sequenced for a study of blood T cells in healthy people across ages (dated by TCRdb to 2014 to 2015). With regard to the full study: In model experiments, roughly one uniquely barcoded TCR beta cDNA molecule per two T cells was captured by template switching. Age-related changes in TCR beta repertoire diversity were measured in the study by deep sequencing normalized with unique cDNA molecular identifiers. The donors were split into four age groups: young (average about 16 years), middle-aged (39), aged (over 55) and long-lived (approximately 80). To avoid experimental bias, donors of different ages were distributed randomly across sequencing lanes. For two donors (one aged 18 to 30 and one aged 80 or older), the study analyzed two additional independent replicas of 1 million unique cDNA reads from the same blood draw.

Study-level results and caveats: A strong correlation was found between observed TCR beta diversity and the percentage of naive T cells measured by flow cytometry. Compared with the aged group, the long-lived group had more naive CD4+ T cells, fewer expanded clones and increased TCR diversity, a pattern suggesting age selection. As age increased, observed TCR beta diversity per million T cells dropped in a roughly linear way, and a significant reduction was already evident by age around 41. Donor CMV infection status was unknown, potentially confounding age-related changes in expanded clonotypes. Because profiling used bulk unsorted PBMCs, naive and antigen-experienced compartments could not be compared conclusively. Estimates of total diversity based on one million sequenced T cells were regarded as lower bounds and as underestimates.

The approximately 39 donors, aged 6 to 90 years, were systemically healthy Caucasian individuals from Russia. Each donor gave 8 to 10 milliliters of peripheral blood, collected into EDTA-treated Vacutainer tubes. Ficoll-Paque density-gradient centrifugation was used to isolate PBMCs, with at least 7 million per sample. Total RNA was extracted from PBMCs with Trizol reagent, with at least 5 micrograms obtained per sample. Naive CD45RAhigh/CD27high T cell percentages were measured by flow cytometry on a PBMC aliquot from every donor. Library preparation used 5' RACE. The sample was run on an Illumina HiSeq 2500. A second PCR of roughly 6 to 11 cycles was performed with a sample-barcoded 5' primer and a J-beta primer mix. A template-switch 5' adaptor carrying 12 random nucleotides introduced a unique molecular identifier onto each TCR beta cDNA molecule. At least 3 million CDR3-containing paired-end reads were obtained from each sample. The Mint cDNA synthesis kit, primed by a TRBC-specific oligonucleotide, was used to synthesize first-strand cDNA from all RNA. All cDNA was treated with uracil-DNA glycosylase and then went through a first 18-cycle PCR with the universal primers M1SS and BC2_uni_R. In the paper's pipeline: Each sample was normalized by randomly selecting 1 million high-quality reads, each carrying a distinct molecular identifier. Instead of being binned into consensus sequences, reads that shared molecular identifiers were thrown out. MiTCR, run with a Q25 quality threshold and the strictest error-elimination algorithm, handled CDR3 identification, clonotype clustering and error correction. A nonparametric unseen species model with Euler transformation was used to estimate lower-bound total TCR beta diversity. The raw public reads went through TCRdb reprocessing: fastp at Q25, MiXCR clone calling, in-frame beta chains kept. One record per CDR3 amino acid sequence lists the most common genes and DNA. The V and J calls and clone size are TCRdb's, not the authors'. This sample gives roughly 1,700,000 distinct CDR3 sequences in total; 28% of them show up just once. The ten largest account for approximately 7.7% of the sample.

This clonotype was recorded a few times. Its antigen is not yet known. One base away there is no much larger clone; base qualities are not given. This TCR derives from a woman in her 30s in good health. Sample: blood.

The bases are TGCAGTGCTAGCCGCGGGGGGGGCTCCTACAATGAGCAGTTCTTC. Protein translation: CSASRGGGSYNEQFF. Recombination linked TRBV20-1 to TRBJ2-1; 9 bases in the junction line up with TRBD2. For this chain, trimming is 3 bases at the V end and 0 bases at the J end, and the number of junction bases without a gene match is 3. According to the germline V gene (reference sequence), CDR1 reads DFQATT and CDR2 reads SNEGSKA. From the cysteine up to the phenylalanine, the CDR3 has a length of 15 residues. Just CDR3 DNA is preserved here, 45 bases in frame from base 1.